The rows below give T cell receptor beta chains drawn from one sample of a study of cytomegalovirus exposure and HLA in healthy donors. Sequencing used immunoSEQ multiplex PCR; TCRdb keeps in-frame clones, though not all of them. Here the sample spans 65,000 or so clones, around 92% being singletons. Sequencing was performed on PBMCs. The source is a woman aged 18-29 years in good health and CMV-seronegative. The CDR3 runs from the conserved cysteine through the conserved F or W. The D gene is left open where the match is weak. Rows may omit the clone size; those that give it use once, few, many or a size class.

clone_size d_call j_call v_call cdr3_nt cdr3_aa
NA TRBD1 TRBJ2-1 TRBV5-1 TGCGCCAGCAGTTCGACAGGGACTGAGCAGTTCTTC CASSSTGTEQFF
NA NA TRBJ1-1 TRBV11-3 TGTGCCAGCAGCTTAGGGAGGTCGAACACTGAAGCTTTCTTT CASSLGRSNTEAFF
NA NA TRBJ1-5 TRBV19 TGTGCCAGTAGCAGGCAGACCTATAGCAATCAGCCCCAGCATTTT CASSRQTYSNQPQHF
once TRBD2 TRBJ2-2 TRBV25-1 TGTGCCAGCAGATCTAGCGGTTACACCGGGGAGCTGTTTTTT CASRSSGYTGELFF
NA NA TRBJ1-2 TRBV7-2 TGTGCCAGCAGCTCATACGGCTATGGCTACACCTTC CASSSYGYGYTF
NA TRBD2 TRBJ2-3 TRBV6-1 TGTGCCAGCACCCCGGCGGGGGTGACAGATACGCAGTATTTT CASTPAGVTDTQYF
NA NA TRBJ1-2 TRBV6-5 TGTGCCAGCAGTTACGCATCGGTCCACCCCTATGGCTACACCTTC CASSYASVHPYGYTF
NA NA TRBJ1-5 TRBV2 TGTGCCAGCAGTTCACCACCTGGAGGGTATAGCAATCAGCCCCAGCATTTT CASSSPPGGYSNQPQHF
NA NA TRBJ1-2 TRBV11-3 TGTGCCAGCAGCGCCTCCTACCTCGGAGGCGGCTACACCTTC CASSASYLGGGYTF
NA TRBD1 TRBJ1-2 TRBV6-5 TGTGCCAGCAGAATAGACAGGGTTGGTGGCTACACCTTC CASRIDRVGGYTF
NA TRBD2 TRBJ2-7 TRBV6-5 TGTGCCAGCAGGTCGGCTAGCGGGACCCCCGAGCAGTACTTC CASRSASGTPEQYF
NA TRBD1 TRBJ1-2 TRBV19 TGTGCCAGCCAGGGACAGTCTAACTATGGCTACACCTTC CASQGQSNYGYTF
NA NA TRBJ1-6 TRBV4-1 TGCGCCAGCAGCCAAGGTCCCCTTAATTCACCCCTCCACTTT CASSQGPLNSPLHF
NA TRBD2 TRBJ2-7 TRBV19 TGTGCCAGTAGTTTTAGCGGGAGTGGGATCTACGAGCAGTACTTC CASSFSGSGIYEQYF
NA TRBD1 TRBJ1-2 TRBV7-9 TGTGCCAGCAGCTCAGGAAATGGACAGGGTTTTGGCTATGGCTACACCTTC CASSSGNGQGFGYGYTF
NA TRBD1 TRBJ1-1 TRBV19 TGTGCCAGTAGGGACAGGATGAACACTGAAGCTTTCTTT CASRDRMNTEAFF
NA NA TRBJ2-1 TRBV15 TGTGCCACCAGCAGACCTCTGACAGGTAATGAGCAGTTCTTC CATSRPLTGNEQFF
NA NA TRBJ1-4 TRBV11-2 TGTGCCAGCAGCTTAATGGGGGGGTTAGGGGAAAAACTGTTTTTT CASSLMGGLGEKLFF
NA NA TRBJ2-3 TRBV30 TGTGCCTGGGGACTCATCACAGATACGCAGTATTTT CAWGLITDTQYF
NA NA TRBJ2-3 TRBV15 TGTGCCACCAGCAGACCTCTTTTGGGGGGGGGCCAGGGAGATACGCAGTATTTT CATSRPLLGGGQGDTQYF
NA NA TRBJ2-7 TRBV21-1 TGTGCCAGCTATTGGACTAGCGACCACTACGAGCAGTACTTC CASYWTSDHYEQYF
NA NA TRBJ1-2 TRBV7-2 TGTGCCAGCAGCCTCCAGGGGTTTAACTATGGCTACACCTTC CASSLQGFNYGYTF
NA TRBD2 TRBJ2-7 TRBV11-2 TGTGCCAGCAGCTTAGGTAGCGGGAGATTAACGTCCTACGAGCAGTACTTC CASSLGSGRLTSYEQYF
once TRBD2 TRBJ2-2 TRBV7-9 TGTGCCAGCACCAAACAGCGGGGGGGCGTCGCCGGGGAGCTGTTTTTT CASTKQRGGVAGELFF